Listed below are T cell receptor beta chains from one sample, sequenced in a study of blood T cell repertoires in COVID-19. Data came from immunoSEQ multiplex PCR; TCRdb stores just in-frame clones and leaves some out. The sample records 350,000 or so clones, approximately 84% being singletons. Material for sequencing was PBMCs or T cells enriched from blood (not recorded which). These receptors were taken from a woman in her twenties or thirties who had recovered from COVID-19. Each CDR3 is given with its conserved first and last residue. D genes are given only for firm matches. Expanded clones get a size class; other rows say once, few or many, or leave the size out.

V gene	D gene	J gene	clone size	CDR3 DNA	CDR3 protein
TRBV10-3	-	TRBJ1-6	-	TGTGCCATCAGTGACGGGTATAATTCACCCCTCCACTTT	CAISDGYNSPLHF
TRBV9	-	TRBJ1-6	-	TGTGCCAGCAGCCCCCGGCCGTCACAGGGAGACTATTCACCCCTCCACTTT	CASSPRPSQGDYSPLHF
TRBV7-9	TRBD1	TRBJ1-2	-	TGTGCCAGCAGCCCACAGGGGGTGGGTGGCTACACCTTC	CASSPQGVGGYTF
TRBV7-9	-	TRBJ1-4	-	TGTGCCAGCAGCTTAGGAGGGTACAGGGCTAATGAAAAACTGTTTTTT	CASSLGGYRANEKLFF
TRBV6-5	-	TRBJ1-4	-	TGTGCCAGCAGACAGGAGGGTCTAAATGAAAAACTGTTTTTT	CASRQEGLNEKLFF
TRBV15	-	TRBJ1-2	-	TGTGCCACCAGCAGAGGACTCGGCCCGTATGGCTACACCTTC	CATSRGLGPYGYTF
TRBV3-1/TRBV3-2	TRBD1	TRBJ1-2	-	TGTGCCAGCAGCCAAGGGGCAGGGGGTGGGTTCGGCTACACCTTC	CASSQGAGGGFGYTF
TRBV5-1	-	TRBJ2-5	-	TGCGCCAGCAGCTTACAGGCAGGCCAAGAGACCCAGTACTTC	CASSLQAGQETQYF
TRBV3-1/TRBV3-2	TRBD1	TRBJ2-1	-	TGTGCCAGCAGCCAACGCTTACAGGGGGCGTACAATGAGCAGTTCTTC	CASSQRLQGAYNEQFF
TRBV7-2	-	TRBJ2-3	few	TGTGCCAGCAGCTTAGCGAGGAGTTCAGATACGCAGTATTTT	CASSLARSSDTQYF
TRBV5-1	TRBD2	TRBJ2-1	-	TGCGCCAGCAGCTTGGCTAGGGGACTAACCGGGCGGAGTAATGAGCAGTTCTTC	CASSLARGLTGRSNEQFF